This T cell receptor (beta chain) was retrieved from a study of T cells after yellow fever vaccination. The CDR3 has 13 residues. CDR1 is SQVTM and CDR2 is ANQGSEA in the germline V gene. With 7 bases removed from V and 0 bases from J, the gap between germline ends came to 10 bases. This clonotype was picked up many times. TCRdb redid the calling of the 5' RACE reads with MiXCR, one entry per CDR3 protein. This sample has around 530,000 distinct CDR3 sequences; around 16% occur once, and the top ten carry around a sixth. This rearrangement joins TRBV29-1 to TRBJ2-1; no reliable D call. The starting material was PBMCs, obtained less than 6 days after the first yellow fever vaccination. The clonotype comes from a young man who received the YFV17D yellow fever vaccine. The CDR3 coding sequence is TGCAGCGGTGGATCCAGCTCCTACAATGAGCAGTTCTTC. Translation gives CSGGSSSYNEQFF.